The 3 T cell receptor beta chains in this list originate from one sample, sequenced in a study of shared clonotypes between healthy human individuals. Sequencing used immunoSEQ multiplex PCR; TCRdb keeps in-frame clones, though not all of them. This repertoire shows millions of clones, approximately 94% found once; its top ten account for 0.85% to 1.3%. Only CD45RO-negative cells positively selected for CCR7 counted as naive CD8 cells, so terminally differentiated effector memory CD45RA+ cells were excluded. Material: naive CD8+ T cells sorted from blood. The receptors here all came from a man in his late teens or twenties in good health.

This sequence joins TRBV6-6 and TRBJ2-7; 8 nucleotides line up with TRBD1. CDR1 is MNHNY and CDR2 is SVGAGI in the germline V gene (reference sequence). CDR3 length: 15 residues. V gave up 0 bases and J gave up 2 bases; unmatched junction bases: 3. DNA of the CDR3: TGTGCCAGCAGTTACTCGACAGGGGATCCCTACGAGCAGTACTTC. Encoded protein: CASSYSTGDPYEQYF.

The CDR3 is CASSVAETPGGDEQYF. For the CDR3, the DNA is TGTGCCAGCAGCGTAGCTGAGACCCCGGGCGGCGACGAGCAGTACTTC. V usage is TRBV9 and J usage is TRBJ2-7; unclear D gene. Germline V CDR1 and CDR2: SGDLS, YYNGEE. The CDR3 has 16 amino acids. With 0 bases removed from V and 5 bases from J, the gap between germline ends came to 18 bases.

The V and J genes are TRBV29-1 and TRBJ1-5; D remains unclear. With 6 bases removed from V and 0 bases from J, the gap between germline ends came to 9 bases. The V gene's germline CDR1 is SQVTM and CDR2 ANQGSEA. This CDR3 region has 13 residues. The CDR3 loop reads CSVLGDSNQPQHF. The CDR3 DNA sequence: TGCAGCGTCTTGGGTGATAGCAATCAGCCCCAGCATTTT.